This T cell receptor (beta chain) was documented in a study of blood T cell repertoires in COVID-19 (dated by TCRdb to about 2020). Study-wide context: Collaborator samples came from the United States, Italy and Spain and covered acute and convalescent phases of COVID-19. The repertoires were made available in a free public database intended to serve as a resource for research on the immune response to SARS-CoV-2. The material from the prospective study consisted of cDNA or gDNA derived from T cells, B-cell-depleted T cells, or PBMCs. Samples came from the ongoing ImmuneRACE study (first 160 participants) plus 1,254 subjects from 6 global collaborators. HLA class I and class II types, where available, came from metadata supplied by the sample provider rather than from assay-based typing. Sample metadata almost always included a de-identified subject ID, COVID-19 status, age in years and sex. Subjects who had been exposed to COVID-19, were actively infected with it, or had recovered from it provided the deeply sampled blood TCRbeta repertoires that made up the dataset. Beyond this particular receptor, the publication reports: How much clinical and demographic metadata was included differed by source and by participant, and the metadata was provided uncurated.

Each collaborating institution followed its own protocols to collect whole blood in K2EDTA tubes. For TCRbeta analysis, collaborators shipped samples as frozen whole blood, isolated PBMCs, or DNA extracted from either of those sample types. Points on this clone: It lacks a known antigen. No much larger clone is present one base from it, and per-base qualities are unavailable.

The immunoSEQ Assay, a bias-controlled multiplex PCR, was used to amplify TCRbeta CDR3 regions from genomic DNA. In the paper's pipeline: The number of nucleated cells in each sample was estimated by amplification of reference gene primers within the assay. To quantify the absolute abundance of each unique TCRbeta CDR3 rearrangement, sequence reads were collapsed and filtered. For each sample, productive Simpson clonality was calculated as the square root of Simpson's diversity index across productive rearrangements. TCRdb obtained this table from immuneACCESS and retained in-frame rearrangements with V and J assigned. These tables miss some clones; where compared with another copy, unresolved V genes account for less than half of the shortfall, and the remainder is unexplained. V, J and clone size are taken as reported in that table, and D and trimming were inferred from the DNA itself. Here the sample has about 89,000 clones; about 84% occur a single time. The leading ten clones occupy around 10% of the sample.

Sequenced material: peripheral blood. This clonotype was obtained from an elderly woman with acute or convalescent COVID-19.

The CDR3 here reads CASSPTTGAKGEQYF. The nucleotide sequence reads TGTGCCAGCAGCCCAACGACAGGGGCAAAAGGCGAGCAGTACTTC. The receptor chain draws on TRBV5-5 and TRBJ2-7; the junction holds 8 bases that match TRBD1. CDR1 and CDR2, looked up from the germline V gene (reference sequence), are SGHKS and YYEKEE. The CDR3 contains 15 residues, cysteine and phenylalanine counted. Only the CDR3 region is kept as DNA, spanning 45 bases read in frame from base 1. V has 4 bases trimmed and J has 6 bases trimmed; junction bases matching no gene number 12. The reference TRBV5-5 and TRBJ2-7 proteins fill in what lies around the CDR3, so the full variable domain reads DAGVTQSPTHLIKTRGQQVTLRCSPISGHKSVSWYQQVLGQGPQFIFQYYEKEERGRGNFPDRFSARQFPNYSSELNVNALLLGDSALYLCASSPTTGAKGEQYFGPGTRLTVT.